The sequence of this T cell receptor beta chain was determined in a study of blood T cell repertoires in COVID-19 (TCRdb year 2020). With regard to the full study: Collaborator samples came from the United States, Italy and Spain and covered acute and convalescent phases of COVID-19. The material from the prospective study consisted of cDNA or gDNA derived from T cells, B-cell-depleted T cells, or PBMCs. Deeply sampled blood TCRbeta repertoires from subjects exposed to, actively infected with, or recovered from COVID-19 were included in the dataset. The repertoires were made available in a free public database intended to serve as a resource for research on the immune response to SARS-CoV-2. The samples were drawn from two sources: the first 160 participants of the ongoing ImmuneRACE study, and 1,254 subjects contributed by 6 global collaborators. Sample metadata almost always included a de-identified subject ID, COVID-19 status, age in years and sex. HLA class I and class II types, where available, came from metadata supplied by the sample provider rather than from assay-based typing.

At the junction V is shortened by 7 bases and J by 0 bases, with 11 bases in between. The germline V gene (reference sequence) provides CDR1 SGHKS and CDR2 YYEKEE. The cysteine opens and the phenylalanine closes a CDR3 of 13 amino acids. This entry keeps only the CDR3 DNA: 39 bases, framed from base 1. As regards this clone: The target of this receptor is not known. The record has no base qualities; no much larger clone is one base away.

Results the study describes overall, beyond this receptor: The amount of clinical and demographic metadata varied by source and participant and was provided uncurated.

TCRbeta CDR3 regions were amplified from genomic DNA by means of the immunoSEQ Assay, a bias-controlled multiplex PCR. Turning to the authors' computational methods: The number of nucleated cells in each sample was estimated from the amplification of reference gene primers within the assay. To quantify the absolute abundance of each unique TCRbeta CDR3 rearrangement, sequence reads were collapsed and filtered. Productive Simpson clonality was computed per sample as the square root of Simpson's diversity index over productive rearrangements. TCRdb limited this immuneACCESS table to in-frame rearrangements with V and J called. A share of clones is missing; checked studies link under half to unresolved V genes, and the rest is unexplained. V, J and clone size are those of that table, while D and trimming were read from the DNA. This sample comprises more than 110,000 clones, 65% to 90% of them detected only once. The ten most abundant clones make up around 3% of the sample.

Each collaborating institution followed its own protocols to collect whole blood in K2EDTA tubes. For TCRbeta analysis, collaborator samples were shipped as frozen whole blood, as isolated PBMCs, or as DNA extracted from either sample type. The source material was peripheral blood. The V gene is TRBV5-5 and the J gene is TRBJ2-7, and perhaps TRBD2 as D gene, on 5 matching bases. The clonotype comes from a man aged 50 to 59 with acute or convalescent COVID-19. The DNA sequence reads TGTGCCAGCCAAAGCGGTAGCTCCTACGAGCAGTACTTC. It encodes CASQSGSSYEQYF.